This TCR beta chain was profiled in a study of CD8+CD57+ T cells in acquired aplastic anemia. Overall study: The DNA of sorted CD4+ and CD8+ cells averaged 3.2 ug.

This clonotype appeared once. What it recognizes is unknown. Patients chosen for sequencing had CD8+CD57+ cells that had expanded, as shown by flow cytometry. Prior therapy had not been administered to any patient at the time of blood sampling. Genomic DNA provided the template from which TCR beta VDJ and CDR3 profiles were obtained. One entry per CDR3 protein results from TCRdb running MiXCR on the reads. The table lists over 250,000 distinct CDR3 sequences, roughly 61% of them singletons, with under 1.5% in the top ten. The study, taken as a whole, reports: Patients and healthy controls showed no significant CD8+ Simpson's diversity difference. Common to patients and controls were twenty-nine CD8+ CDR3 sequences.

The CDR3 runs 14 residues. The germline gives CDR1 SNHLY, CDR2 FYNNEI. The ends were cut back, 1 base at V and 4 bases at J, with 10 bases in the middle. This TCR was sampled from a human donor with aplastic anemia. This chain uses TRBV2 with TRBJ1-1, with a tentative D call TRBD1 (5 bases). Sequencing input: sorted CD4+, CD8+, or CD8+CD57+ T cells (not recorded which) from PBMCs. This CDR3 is CASSEGPQGTEAFF. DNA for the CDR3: TGTGCCAGCAGTGAAGGTCCCCAGGGCACTGAAGCTTTCTTT.